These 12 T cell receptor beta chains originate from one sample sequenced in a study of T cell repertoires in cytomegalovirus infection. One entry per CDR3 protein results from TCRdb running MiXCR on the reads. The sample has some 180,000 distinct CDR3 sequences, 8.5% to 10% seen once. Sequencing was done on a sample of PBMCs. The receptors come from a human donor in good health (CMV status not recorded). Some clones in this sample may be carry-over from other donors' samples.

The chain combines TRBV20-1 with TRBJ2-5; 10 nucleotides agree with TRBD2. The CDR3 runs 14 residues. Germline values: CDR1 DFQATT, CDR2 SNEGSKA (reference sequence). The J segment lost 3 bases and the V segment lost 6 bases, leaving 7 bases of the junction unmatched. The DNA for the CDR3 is TGCAGTGCGAGGCTAGCGGGAGTCGAAGAGACCCAGTACTTC. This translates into CSARLAGVEETQYF.

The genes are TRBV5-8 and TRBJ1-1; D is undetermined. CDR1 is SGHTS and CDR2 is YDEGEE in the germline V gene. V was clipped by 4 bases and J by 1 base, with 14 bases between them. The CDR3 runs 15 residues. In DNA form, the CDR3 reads TGTGCCAGCAGCCTTACGGGAGTTCGGAACACTGAAGCTTTCTTT. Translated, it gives CASSLTGVRNTEAFF.

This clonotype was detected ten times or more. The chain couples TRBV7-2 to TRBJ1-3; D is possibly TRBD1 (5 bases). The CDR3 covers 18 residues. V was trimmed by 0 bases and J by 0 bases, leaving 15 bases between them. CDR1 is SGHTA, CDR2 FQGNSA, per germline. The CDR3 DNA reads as TGTGCCAGCAGCTTAGCGGTGCCAGGGTTTCTCTCTGGAAACACCATATATTTT. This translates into CASSLAVPGFLSGNTIYF.

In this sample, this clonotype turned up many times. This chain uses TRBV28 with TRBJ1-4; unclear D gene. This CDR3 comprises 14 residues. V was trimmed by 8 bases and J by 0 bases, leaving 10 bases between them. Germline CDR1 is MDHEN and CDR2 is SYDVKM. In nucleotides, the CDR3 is TGTGCCAGCGGGCGGGCAGCAACTAATGAAAAACTGTTTTTT. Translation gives CASGRAATNEKLFF.

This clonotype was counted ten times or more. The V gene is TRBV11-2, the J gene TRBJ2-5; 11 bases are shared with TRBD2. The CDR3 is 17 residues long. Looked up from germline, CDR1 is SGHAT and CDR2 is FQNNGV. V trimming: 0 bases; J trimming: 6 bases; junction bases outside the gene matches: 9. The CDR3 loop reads CASSLDVQASGGKTQYF. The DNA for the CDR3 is TGTGCCAGCAGCTTAGATGTCCAGGCTAGCGGGGGGAAGACCCAGTACTTC.

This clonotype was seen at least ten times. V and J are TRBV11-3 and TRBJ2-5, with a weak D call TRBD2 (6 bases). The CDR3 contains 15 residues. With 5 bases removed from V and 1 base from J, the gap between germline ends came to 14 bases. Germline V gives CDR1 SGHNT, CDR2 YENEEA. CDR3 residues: CASSAGGEFQETQYF. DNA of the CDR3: TGTGCCAGCAGCGCCGGAGGGGAATTCCAAGAGACCCAGTACTTC.

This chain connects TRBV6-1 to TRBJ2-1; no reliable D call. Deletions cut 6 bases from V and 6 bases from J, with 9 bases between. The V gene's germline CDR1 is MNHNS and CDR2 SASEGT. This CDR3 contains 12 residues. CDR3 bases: TGTGCCAGCAGAACACCCCGCAATGAGCAGTTCTTC. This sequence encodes CASRTPRNEQFF.

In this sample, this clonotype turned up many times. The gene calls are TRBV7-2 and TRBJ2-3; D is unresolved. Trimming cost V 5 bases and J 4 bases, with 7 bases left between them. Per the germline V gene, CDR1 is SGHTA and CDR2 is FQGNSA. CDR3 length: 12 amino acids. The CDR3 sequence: CASSPYSDTQYF. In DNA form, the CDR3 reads TGTGCCAGCAGCCCTTATTCAGATACGCAGTATTTT. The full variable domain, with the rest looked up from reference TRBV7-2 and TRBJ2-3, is GAGVSQSPSNKVTEKGKDVELRCDPISGHTALYWYRQSLGQGLEFLIYFQGNSAPDKSGLPSDRFSAERTGGSVSTLTIQRTQQEDSAVYLCASSPYSDTQYFGPGTRLTVL.

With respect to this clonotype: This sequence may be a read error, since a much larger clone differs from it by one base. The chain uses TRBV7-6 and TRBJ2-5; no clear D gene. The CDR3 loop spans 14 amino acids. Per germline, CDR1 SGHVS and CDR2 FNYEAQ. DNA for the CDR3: TGTGGCAGCAGCTACGGACCGAACCAAGAGACCCAGTACTTC. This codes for CGSSYGPNQETQYF.

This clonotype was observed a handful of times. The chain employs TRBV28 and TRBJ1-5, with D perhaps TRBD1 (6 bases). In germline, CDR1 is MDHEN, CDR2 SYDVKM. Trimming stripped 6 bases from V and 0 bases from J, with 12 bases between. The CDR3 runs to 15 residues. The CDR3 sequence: CASRNRDYSNQPQHF. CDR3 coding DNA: TGTGCCAGCAGGAACAGGGACTATAGCAATCAGCCCCAGCATTTT.

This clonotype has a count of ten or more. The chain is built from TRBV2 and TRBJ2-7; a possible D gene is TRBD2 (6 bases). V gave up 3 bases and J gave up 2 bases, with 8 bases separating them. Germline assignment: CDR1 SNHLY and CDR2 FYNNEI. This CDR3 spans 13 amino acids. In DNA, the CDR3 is TGTGCCAGCAGTGATGGAGGGGCCTACGAGCAGTACTTC. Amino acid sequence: CASSDGGAYEQYF.

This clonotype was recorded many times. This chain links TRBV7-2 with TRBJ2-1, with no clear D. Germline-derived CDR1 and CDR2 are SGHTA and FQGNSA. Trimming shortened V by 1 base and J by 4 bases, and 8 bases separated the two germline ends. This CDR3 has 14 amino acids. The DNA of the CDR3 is TGTGCCAGCAGCTTAGTTGGGCCTTACAATGAGCAGTTCTTC. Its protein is CASSLVGPYNEQFF.